Listed below are T cell receptor beta chains from one sample, sequenced in a study of regulatory and conventional T cells in RAG deficiency. Measured with immunoSEQ multiplex PCR; TCRdb has only the in-frame clones, and not every one. The data hold around 30,000 clones, with roughly 95% observed a single time. The sample was also linked to a second study, of regulatory T cells.

The sequenced material came from CD25- CD4+ T cells sorted from blood. Source of these receptors: a human donor in good health. Each CDR3 is given with its conserved first and last residue. A D gene is named only where the DNA matches it firmly. Clone size is not always given. Where it is, it says once, few, many or a class for expanded clones.

V	D	J	size	DNA	CDR3
TRBV5-1	TRBD1	TRBJ1-2	.	TGCGCCAGCAGCTTGGAAGGGGACAGGGATGGCTACACCTTC	CASSLEGDRDGYTF
TRBV4-1	.	TRBJ2-2	.	TGCGCCAGCAGCCGGGGGGGCGCCGCCACCGGGGAGCTGTTTTTT	CASSRGGAATGELFF
TRBV19	TRBD1	TRBJ2-2	few	TGTGCCAGTAGTATAGATCCACAGGGGCCGAACACCGGGGAGCTGTTTTTT	CASSIDPQGPNTGELFF
TRBV10-3	TRBD1	TRBJ2-5	.	TGTGCCATCAGCGGGGGGGGGACAGGGGGCGCATTAGAGACCCAGTACTTC	CAISGGGTGGALETQYF
TRBV28	.	TRBJ2-1	.	TGTGCCAGCAGTTTAGACGACAGTACTAATGAGCAGTTCTTC	CASSLDDSTNEQFF
TRBV6-6	TRBD1	TRBJ1-5	.	TGTGCCAGCAGTTCGAGACAGGGGAATCAGCCCCAGCATTTT	CASSSRQGNQPQHF
TRBV19	.	TRBJ1-6	.	TGTGCCAGTAGTACGGAACAGTCTTATAATTCACCCCTCCACTTT	CASSTEQSYNSPLHF
TRBV19	.	TRBJ2-5	.	TGTGCCAGTAGTAGGACATCCCTCGGGGAGACCCAGTACTTC	CASSRTSLGETQYF
TRBV5-1	TRBD2	TRBJ2-5	.	TGCGCCAGCAGCAACCTCCCGCGAGCGGGGGTTAAAGAGACCCAGTACTTC	CASSNLPRAGVKETQYF
TRBV7-3	TRBD2	TRBJ2-4	.	TGTGCCAGCAGCTTAGATAGCGGGGGGGCCCTGCTGTACTTC	CASSLDSGGALLYF
TRBV2	TRBD1	TRBJ1-5	.	TGTGCCAGCAGCACCCCCGGGACAGGATTCAATCAGCCCCAGCATTTT	CASSTPGTGFNQPQHF
TRBV6-7	TRBD2	TRBJ2-5	.	TGTGCCAGCAGTTCAACTTTGGGGGGGGTAAAAGAGACCCAGTACTTC	CASSSTLGGVKETQYF
TRBV6-5	.	TRBJ1-1	.	TGTGCCAGCAGTCGGCAGGGAGAAGCTTTCTTT	CASSRQGEAFF
TRBV25-1	TRBD1	TRBJ2-5	.	TGTGCCAGCAGGAGGACAGGGGAAGAGACCCAGTACTTC	CASRRTGEETQYF
TRBV18	.	TRBJ2-3	.	TGTGCCAGCTCACCACCATGGAGGGACCCAGATACGCAGTATTTT	CASSPPWRDPDTQYF
TRBV12-5	.	TRBJ2-1	.	TGTGCTAGTGGTTTGGTCCCCCCGGTGGGCATGTTCTTC	CASGLVPPVGMFF
TRBV5-1	.	TRBJ2-7	once	TGCGCCAGCAGCTTGGCCCTTTCGAGCGAGCAGTACTTC	CASSLALSSEQYF
TRBV27	.	TRBJ2-1	.	TGTGCCAGCACTCGTAACGGGGGAAGCTCCTACAATGAGCAGTTCTTC	CASTRNGGSSYNEQFF
TRBV4-1	TRBD1	TRBJ2-7	.	TGCGCCAGCAGCCCACCCGACAGGGGAGTCTACGAGCAGTACTTC	CASSPPDRGVYEQYF
TRBV5-1	TRBD1	TRBJ2-1	.	TGCGCCAGCGGCAGACAGGGGGCATCCTACAATGAGCAGTTCTTC	CASGRQGASYNEQFF
TRBV12-5	TRBD1	TRBJ2-3	.	TGTGCTAGTGCCCTGGGACAGGGGGTGGCAGATACGCAGTATTTT	CASALGQGVADTQYF
TRBV4-2	.	TRBJ2-5	.	TGTGCCAGCAGCCGCCCCTTAGCGGACCAAGAGACCCAGTACTTC	CASSRPLADQETQYF
TRBV7-9	TRBD1	TRBJ1-1	.	TGTGCCAGCAGCTTACTAGGACAGGGTGAAGCTTTCTTT	CASSLLGQGEAFF
TRBV5-4	.	TRBJ1-1	.	TGTGCCAGCAGCTTGAGAGGACACCGGTACACTGAAGCTTTCTTT	CASSLRGHRYTEAFF
TRBV7-7	TRBD1	TRBJ1-4	.	TGTGCTAGCAGTCCCGACAGGGGATCGGGAAAACTGTTTTTT	CASSPDRGSGKLFF
TRBV27	.	TRBJ1-2	.	TGTGCCAGCAGCCCGGACAGTCGCGAGAGGGGATATGGCTACACCTTC	CASSPDSRERGYGYTF
TRBV9	.	TRBJ2-7	.	TGTGCCAGCAGCGTAGAGGTGGGGGGGCCATACGAGCAGTACTTC	CASSVEVGGPYEQYF
TRBV7-9	TRBD1	TRBJ1-6	.	TGTGCCAGCAGCGGCGGGACAGATAATTCCCCCCTCCACTTT	CASSGGTDNSPLHF
TRBV29-1	.	TRBJ2-7	.	TGCAGCGTTGCAGACAGTCACTACGAGCAGTACTTC	CSVADSHYEQYF
TRBV27	TRBD1	TRBJ1-5	.	TGTGCCAGCAGTCGGGACAGGGGGGGCAGTCAGCCCCAGCATTTT	CASSRDRGGSQPQHF
TRBV11-2	TRBD2	TRBJ2-7	.	TGTGCCAGCAGCTTAGTCGGGGGGAGGTTCGACGAGCAGTACTTC	CASSLVGGRFDEQYF
TRBV11-2	.	TRBJ1-5	.	TGTGCCAGCAGCCTAGGAGGGCCGAGTCAGCCCCAGCATTTT	CASSLGGPSQPQHF
TRBV18	TRBD2	TRBJ2-1	.	TGTGCCAGCTCACCACTAGCGGGGACTACCTACAATGAGCAGTTCTTC	CASSPLAGTTYNEQFF
TRBV2	.	TRBJ1-2	.	TGTGCCAGCAGTGAAGGTGGCCTGGACTATGGCTACACCTTC	CASSEGGLDYGYTF
TRBV29-1	TRBD2	TRBJ2-1	.	TGCAGCGTTCGGGGACTAGCGGGGGGGACGCAGTTCTTC	CSVRGLAGGTQFF
TRBV30	TRBD1	TRBJ1-2	.	TGTGCCTGGAGTCAGGGGGACAATCCATATGGCTACACCTTC	CAWSQGDNPYGYTF
TRBV5-1	.	TRBJ1-2	.	TGCGCCAGCAGCTGGGAGGGGAGCCGAAACTATGGCTACACCTTC	CASSWEGSRNYGYTF
TRBV30	TRBD1	TRBJ2-5	.	TGTGCCTGGACCTTGAGGCCCGGGACAGAGCAAGAGACCCAGTACTTC	CAWTLRPGTEQETQYF
TRBV11-2	.	TRBJ1-6	once	TGTGCCAGCAGCCTGGGGGGCTATAATTCACCCCTCCACTTT	CASSLGGYNSPLHF
TRBV5-4	TRBD1	TRBJ2-7	.	TGTGCCAGCAGCTTGGAACAGGGGCACCGTTACGAGCAGTACTTC	CASSLEQGHRYEQYF
TRBV28	TRBD1	TRBJ2-1	.	TGTGCCAGCAGTTTCTTAGTGGGACAGGGAAAGGATGAGCAGTTCTTC	CASSFLVGQGKDEQFF